These 27 T cell receptor beta chains originate from one sample sequenced in a study of CD8 T cells in ankylosing spondylitis (dated by TCRdb to about 2017). To prepare the library, 5' RACE was applied. The listed sequencing device is Illumina HiSeq 2500. The public reads were reanalyzed by TCRdb: fastp trimming at Q25, MiXCR alignment, in-frame beta chains only. For every CDR3 protein sequence, its rows merge into one entry that carries the most common genes and DNA. This sample has about 750,000 distinct CDR3 sequences in its table, and about 20% of those were observed once. Around 19% of the sample is in the top ten clones. General study outcomes and caveats: A TCR beta motif made up of roughly eight highly homologous amino acid variants appeared to be characteristic of blood from ankylosing spondylitis patients.

These receptors are not linked to any known antigen. What was sequenced was blood, either unsorted or a sorted T cell fraction (not recorded which). The receptor source for this set is a male donor with ankylosing spondylitis.

The rearrangement links TRBV15 to TRBJ2-5, with a possible D match to TRBD2 (6 bases). Trimming stripped 2 bases from V and 2 bases from J, with 15 bases between. The CDR3 has 16 amino acids. CDR1 and CDR2 from the germline V gene are LNHNV and YYDKDF (reference sequence). The CDR3: CATSRRLGAGQETQYF. The DNA of the CDR3 is TGTGCCACCAGCAGACGGCTCGGCGCGGGACAAGAGACCCAGTACTTC. Together with reference TRBV15 and TRBJ2-5, the CDR3 gives the full variable domain: DAMVIQNPRYQVTQFGKPVTLSCSQTLNHNVMYWYQQKSSQAPKLLFHYYDKDFNNEADTPDNFQSRRPNTSFCFLDIRSPGLGDTAMYLCATSRRLGAGQETQYFGPGTRLLVL.

The chain recombines TRBV3-1 with TRBJ2-7; a weak D match, TRBD1 (6 bases). The ends were cut back, 0 bases at V and 1 base at J, with 10 bases in the middle. This CDR3 contains 15 residues. CDR1 and CDR2 (germline): LGHDT, YNNKEL (reference sequence). CDR3 coding DNA: TGTGCCAGCAGCCAAGAGTTTGGACAGTCCTACGAGCAGTACTTC. Translated, it gives CASSQEFGQSYEQYF.

The V gene is TRBV7-9, the J gene TRBJ2-7; D assignment may be TRBD1 or TRBD2 (6 bases each). Germline V CDR1 and CDR2: SEHNR, FQNEAQ (reference sequence). The CDR3 is made up of 12 amino acids. Trimming removed 5 bases from V and 5 bases from J, with 10 bases in between. The CDR3 sequence is CASSRGTDEQYF. In DNA form, the CDR3 reads TGTGCCAGCAGCAGGGGGACTGACGAGCAGTACTTC.

The chain carries TRBV24-1 and TRBJ1-1; possibly TRBD1 for D (6 bases). CDR3 length equals 12 residues. Germline V gene lookup returns CDR1 KGHDR and CDR2 SFDVKD. V lost 10 bases and J 5 bases, leaving 13 bases between the germline ends. This CDR3 reads CATQGRGTEAFF. CDR3 DNA sequence: TGTGCCACGCAGGGGAGGGGGACTGAAGCTTTCTTT.

The chain joins TRBV28 to TRBJ1-1, with D perhaps TRBD1 (6 bases). This CDR3 is built from 16 residues. V dropped 3 bases and J dropped 1 base, with 15 bases sitting between them. The germline CDR1 and CDR2 sequences are MDHEN and SYDVKM. The CDR3 loop is CASSFSSGGRNTEAFF. CDR3 nucleotide sequence: TGTGCCAGCAGTTTTAGTTCGGGGGGCCGGAACACTGAAGCTTTCTTT.

The chain uses TRBV7-9 and TRBJ1-6; possibly TRBD1 for D (5 bases). CDR1 SEHNR and CDR2 FQNEAQ come from the germline V gene (reference sequence). This CDR3 has 13 residues. V was pared by 3 bases and J by 8 bases, with 8 bases between. The CDR3 region has the DNA TGTGCCAGCAGCTTGCAGACAGATTCACCCCTCCACTTT. Its translation: CASSLQTDSPLHF.

This chain links TRBV7-2 with TRBJ2-3; D remains unclear. Germline V gene data show CDR1 as SGHTA and CDR2 as FQGNSA. Trimming pared 0 bases from V and 3 bases from J, leaving 10 bases between. The CDR3 extends over 15 amino acids. The CDR3 loop is CASSLAALGTDTQYF. The CDR3 nucleotides are TGTGCCAGCAGCTTAGCGGCATTAGGTACAGATACGCAGTATTTT.

J is TRBJ2-7 and V is TRBV12-3 or TRBV12-4; 11 nucleotides align to TRBD1. There are 13 residues in the CDR3. The junction had 1 base not matched to a gene; V was cut back by 4 bases and J by 5 bases. CDR3 in DNA: TGTGCCAGCAGTTGGGACAGGGGGGACGAGCAGTACTTC. Residues: CASSWDRGDEQYF.

This chain joins TRBV7-9 and TRBJ2-4; weak D call: TRBD1 (6 bases). Germline V gives CDR1 SEHNR, CDR2 FQNEAQ (reference sequence). The V gene lost 5 bases and the J gene lost 0 bases, with 11 bases spanning the gap. The CDR3 extends over 15 amino acids. The CDR3 here is CASSGDIIAKNIQYF. The CDR3, as DNA: TGTGCCAGCAGCGGGGACATCATAGCCAAAAACATTCAGTACTTC.

This clonotype came up a few times. The chain uses TRBV6-5 and TRBJ2-7, with D perhaps matching TRBD1 (5 bases). Germline V gives CDR1 MNHEY, CDR2 SVGAGI. The ends were cut back, 4 bases at V and 2 bases at J, with 15 bases in the middle. The CDR3 totals 15 residues. Written as DNA, the CDR3 is TGTGCCAGCAGTTTCGACAGCGTTCGGACCTACGAGCAGTACTTC. It encodes CASSFDSVRTYEQYF.

In the case of this clonotype: An end of the junction differs from the germline gene, which may be a read error. The genes are TRBV6-1 and TRBJ1-1; 7 nucleotides align to TRBD1. Germline assignment: CDR1 MNHNS and CDR2 SASEGT. The CDR3 is 16 residues long. Here the CDR3 DNA reads TGTGCCAGCAGACACAGGGGCGGAGTGGGGAACGCTGAAGCTTTCTTT. Translation gives CASRHRGGVGNAEAFF.

This clonotype was picked up many times. This chain connects TRBV5-1 to TRBJ2-5, with D unclear. Germline CDR1 reads SGHRS; CDR2 reads YFSETQ. The CDR3 is 15 residues long. The V and J ends lost 3 bases and 2 bases respectively, with 14 bases between them. The chain's CDR3 is CASSSPIAYQETQYF. DNA for the CDR3: TGCGCCAGCAGCTCCCCCATCGCTTATCAAGAGACCCAGTACTTC.

In its sample, this clonotype was seen many times. The gene calls are TRBV28 and TRBJ2-1, with D possibly matching TRBD1 (5 bases). CDR3 length: 14 residues. Trimming cost V 2 bases and J 8 bases, with 13 bases left between them. The germline V gene encodes CDR1 MDHEN and CDR2 SYDVKM. Here the CDR3 reads CASSLRAGRDEQFF. The DNA of the CDR3 is TGTGCCAGCAGTTTAAGGGCAGGGCGCGATGAGCAGTTCTTC.

This chain uses TRBV11-2 with TRBJ2-7; D gene unclear. The CDR3 totals 15 residues. Germline V gives CDR1 SGHAT, CDR2 FQNNGV. Trimming pared 3 bases from V and 0 bases from J, leaving 12 bases between. The CDR3, as DNA: TGTGCCAGCAGCTTTAGTCCCCAGACCTCCTACGAGCAGTACTTC. It translates to CASSFSPQTSYEQYF.

This clonotype has just a few counts. The chain has TRBV12-3 or TRBV12-4 and TRBJ2-1; TRBD2 matches at 9 bases. The ends lost 2 bases at V and 3 bases at J; junction bases unmatched: 5. The CDR3 spans 16 residues. Here the CDR3 DNA reads TGTGCCAGCAGTTTATTAGCGGGAGAGGTCTACAATGAGCAGTTCTTC. It codes for CASSLLAGEVYNEQFF.

This chain connects TRBV24-1 to TRBJ2-1, with TRBD2 matching 9 bases. J lost 7 bases, V lost 4 bases, and 16 bases had no gene match. The CDR3 has 18 amino acids. Germline CDR1 KGHDR, CDR2 SFDVKD. CDR3 bases: TGTGCCACCAGTGAGACCGGGACTAGCCCCACAAGGGTGAATGAGCAGTTCTTC. Translating gives CATSETGTSPTRVNEQFF.

The chain couples TRBV27 to TRBJ1-1; D ambiguous. Between the trimmed V and J ends, which lost 7 bases and 4 bases, there was a span of 13 bases. CDR1 and CDR2 from the germline V gene are MNHEY and SMNVEV (reference sequence). The CDR3 sequence is 13 residues long. CDR3 sequence reads: CASKEPLSTEAFF. For the CDR3, the DNA is TGTGCCAGCAAAGAGCCTCTGAGCACTGAAGCTTTCTTT.

J is TRBJ2-1 and V is TRBV5-1, with 9 positions matching TRBD1. CDR1 is SGHRS, CDR2 YFSETQ, per germline. V trimming: 4 bases; J trimming: 16 bases; junction bases outside the gene matches: 6. The CDR3 is 11 amino acids. DNA for the CDR3: TGCGCCAGCAGCCTCGGGACAGGGTCCTTCTTC. Translation: CASSLGTGSFF. Supplemented by reference TRBV5-1 and TRBJ2-1, the full variable domain reads KAGVTQTPRYLIKTRGQQVTLSCSPISGHRSVSWYQQTPGQGLQFLFEYFSETQRNKGNFPGRFSGRQFSNSRSEMNVSTLELGDSALYLCASSLGTGSFFGPGTRLTVL.

The sample holds a few counts of this clonotype. The chain is built from TRBV4-2 and TRBJ2-1, with D perhaps assigned TRBD1 or TRBD2 (5 bases each). The CDR3 loop spans 14 amino acids. The germline V gene encodes CDR1 LGHNA and CDR2 YNFKEQ. The ends were cut back, 6 bases at V and 6 bases at J, with 15 bases in the middle. The CDR3 sequence: CASSWDPTTNEQFF. CDR3 in DNA: TGTGCCAGCAGTTGGGACCCGACCACCAATGAGCAGTTCTTC.

The rearrangement uses TRBV12-3 or TRBV12-4 and TRBJ1-3; 9 bases are a match to TRBD1. CDR3 length equals 17 residues. V was clipped by 6 bases and J by 9 bases; unmatched bases: 18. CDR3 sequence: CASRPTTLRDRDSTIYF. The CDR3 nucleotides read TGTGCCAGCAGGCCTACTACGTTAAGGGACAGGGACAGCACCATATATTTT.

The table lists this clonotype with a few counts. V gene TRBV5-1 combines with J gene TRBJ1-6, with D hard to call. The CDR3 is 16 residues long. V lost 2 bases and J 6 bases, leaving 15 bases between the germline ends. Germline V gene lookup returns CDR1 SGHRS and CDR2 YFSETQ. The CDR3 sequence is CASSFRESGGNSPLHF. The CDR3 DNA is TGCGCCAGCAGCTTCCGTGAGTCGGGAGGTAATTCACCCCTCCACTTT.

This chain joins TRBV7-2 and TRBJ2-7, with D tentatively TRBD2 (6 bases). The germline V and J ends were trimmed by 7 bases and 0 bases, with 10 bases remaining between them. Germline V gene lookup returns CDR1 SGHTA and CDR2 FQGNSA. This CDR3 region has 13 residues. The CDR3 DNA reads as TGTGCCAGCACCGGGGGAAGCTCCTACGAGCAGTACTTC. Protein: CASTGGSSYEQYF.

V is TRBV24-1 and J is TRBJ1-1; D unclear. V lost 4 bases and J 1 base, leaving 3 bases between the germline ends. CDR1 and CDR2 (germline): KGHDR, SFDVKD. The CDR3 has 12 amino acids. CDR3 amino acids: CATSDRNTEAFF. Written as DNA, the CDR3 is TGTGCCACCAGTGACAGGAACACTGAAGCTTTCTTT.

This clonotype was recorded many times. V usage is TRBV6-5 and J usage is TRBJ1-1, with D possibly TRBD1 on 5 matching bases. Trimming stripped 0 bases from V and 4 bases from J, with 9 bases between. Germline V gene data show CDR1 as MNHEY and CDR2 as SVGAGI. The CDR3 contains 14 residues. The CDR3 region is CASSYSEGATEAFF. DNA of the CDR3: TGTGCCAGCAGTTACTCGGAAGGGGCCACTGAAGCTTTCTTT.

This clonotype was counted a few times. The genes are TRBV13 and TRBJ2-1, with 12 bases fitting TRBD2. There are 19 residues in the CDR3. Germline V gene lookup returns CDR1 PRHDT and CDR2 FYEKMQ (reference sequence). V dropped 4 bases and J dropped 7; count of bases not matched to a gene: 17. The DNA for the CDR3 is TGTGCCAGCAGCTCGGCCAGTGGGGCTGCTAGCGGGAGGGCGAATGAGCAGTTCTTC. Protein sequence: CASSSASGAASGRANEQFF.

The sample holds a few counts of this clonotype. The rearrangement joins TRBV20-1 to TRBJ1-4; TRBD1 agrees at 11 bases. The CDR3 contains 16 residues. The J segment lost 7 bases and the V segment lost 0 bases, leaving 7 bases of the junction unmatched. Germline-derived CDR1 and CDR2 are DFQATT and SNEGSKA (reference sequence). The CDR3 spells CSARDPGTGGSEKLFF. The CDR3 nucleotides are TGCAGTGCTAGAGATCCCGGGACAGGGGGAAGTGAAAAACTGTTTTTT.

The table lists this clonotype with a few counts. The V gene is TRBV20-1, the J gene TRBJ2-7; D is undetermined. The V and J ends lost 6 bases and 0 bases respectively, with 12 bases between them. The CDR3 is made up of 13 amino acids. Looked up from germline, CDR1 is DFQATT and CDR2 is SNEGSKA (reference sequence). CDR3 nucleotide sequence: TGCAGTGCGATTTTGGCGGACTCCTACGAGCAGTACTTC. Its protein is CSAILADSYEQYF.